The rows below give T cell receptor beta chains drawn from one sample of a study of blood T cell repertoires in COVID-19. The repertoire was sequenced with immunoSEQ multiplex PCR; TCRdb's copy has only in-frame clones and lacks some. The sample includes roughly 220,000 clones, more than 65% of them seen just once. Sequenced sample: peripheral blood. These TCRs come from a woman in her fifties or sixties with acute or convalescent COVID-19. Both conserved end residues are part of each CDR3. A D gene is named only where the DNA matches it firmly. Rows may omit the clone size; those that give it use once, few, many or a size class.

abundance	v_gene	d_gene	j_gene	CDR3nt	CDR3aa
NA	TRBV4-1	NA	TRBJ1-4	TGCGCCAGCAGCTCGGGACTGATTAATGAAAAACTGTTTTTT	CASSSGLINEKLFF
NA	TRBV5-4	TRBD1	TRBJ2-7	TGTGCCAGCAGCTGGGGGACAGGGAGCTACGAGCAGTACTTC	CASSWGTGSYEQYF
NA	TRBV12-3/TRBV12-4	NA	TRBJ2-2	TGTGCCAGCGCGGGCACCGGGGAGCTGTTTTTT	CASAGTGELFF
NA	TRBV9	TRBD2	TRBJ2-3	TGTGCCAGCAGCCCCCGGACTAGCGGCTCTGGAGATACGCAGTATTTT	CASSPRTSGSGDTQYF
NA	TRBV6-6	TRBD1	TRBJ2-2	TGTGCCAGCGCTCCAAGGACAGGGGTCGGGGAGCTGTTTTTT	CASAPRTGVGELFF
NA	TRBV27	TRBD1	TRBJ1-2	TGTGCCAGCAGTCAGACCGACAGGGGGCATGGCTACACCTTC	CASSQTDRGHGYTF
NA	TRBV6-2/TRBV6-3	NA	TRBJ2-3	TGTGCCAGCAGTTATTTAGCGGGCACAGATACGCAGTATTTT	CASSYLAGTDTQYF
NA	TRBV4-1	NA	TRBJ2-2	TGCGCCAGCAGCCAAGATCCAGGGGTCCCCGGGGAGCTGTTTTTT	CASSQDPGVPGELFF
NA	TRBV4-3	NA	TRBJ2-1	TGCGCCAGCAGCAGCGCCCGAAGTGAGCAGTTCTTC	CASSSARSEQFF
few	TRBV4-2	NA	TRBJ2-6	TGTGCCAGCAGCCAAGACTCCTCTGGGGCCAACGTCCTGACTTTC	CASSQDSSGANVLTF
NA	TRBV5-1	NA	TRBJ2-7	TGCGCCAGCAAGCGTTCATCTGTAAACTACGAGCAGTACTTC	CASKRSSVNYEQYF
NA	TRBV6-1	NA	TRBJ1-1	TGTGCCAGCAGTGAATGGCAGTTGAACACTGAAGCTTTCTTT	CASSEWQLNTEAFF
NA	TRBV18	TRBD2	TRBJ2-1	TGTGCCAGCTCACCAGGGAGGGATAGTGAGCAGTTCTTC	CASSPGRDSEQFF
NA	TRBV5-1	NA	TRBJ1-4	TGCGCCAGCAGCCCTTCAGGGGCAACTAATGAAAAACTGTTTTTT	CASSPSGATNEKLFF
NA	TRBV7-2	TRBD1	TRBJ2-5	TGTGCCAGCAGAGGCCCCGGGACAGGGAAAGAGACCCAGTACTTC	CASRGPGTGKETQYF
once	TRBV18	TRBD1	TRBJ1-5	TGTGCCAGCTCCCCGGGACAGCCGCAGCCCCAGCATTTT	CASSPGQPQPQHF
NA	TRBV7-9	TRBD1	TRBJ2-1	TGTGCCAGCAATCTACAGGGGGCGGCTGAGCAGTTCTTC	CASNLQGAAEQFF
NA	TRBV4-1	TRBD2	TRBJ2-1	TGCGCCAGCAGCCCCGTAGCGGGGCCATCCTACAATGAGCAGTTCTTC	CASSPVAGPSYNEQFF
NA	TRBV18	NA	TRBJ1-5	TGTGCCAGCTCACCACAGGCCAACAGGGCTGAGCCCCAGCATTTT	CASSPQANRAEPQHF
NA	TRBV5-4	NA	TRBJ2-1	TGTGCCAGCAGCTTGACTAGCTCGCGGGAGCAGTTCTTC	CASSLTSSREQFF
NA	TRBV7-2	NA	TRBJ2-5	TGTGCCAGCAGCGAGTGGGGGGGGGCTAAGGTTGAGACCCAGTACTTC	CASSEWGGAKVETQYF
once	TRBV5-1	TRBD1	TRBJ2-7	TGCGCCAGCAGACTGGGACAGGGGGCGTCCGCTCAGTACTTC	CASRLGQGASAQYF
few	TRBV3-1/TRBV3-2	NA	TRBJ1-2	TGTGCCAGCAGCCCAAGGGGGAACTATGGCTACACCTTC	CASSPRGNYGYTF
NA	TRBV5-6	NA	TRBJ2-1	TGTGCCAGCAGCCTCACTAATGAGCAGTTCTTC	CASSLTNEQFF
once	TRBV6-6	NA	TRBJ1-5	TGTGCCAGCAGTTACGCGGCAGACAATCAGCCCCAGCATTTT	CASSYAADNQPQHF
NA	TRBV9	TRBD2	TRBJ2-3	TGTGCCAGCAGCGCCCTAGCGGGGGGTAATTCAGATACGCAGTATTTT	CASSALAGGNSDTQYF
NA	TRBV3-1/TRBV3-2	NA	TRBJ2-3	TGTGCCAGCAGCCAAGGTCGAGGGGGGGAGGGGTATTTT	CASSQGRGGEGYF
once	TRBV4-1	NA	TRBJ1-2	TGCGCCAGCAGACGGGAGGTGGGGGCCTGGGGTGGCTACACCTTC	CASRREVGAWGGYTF
NA	TRBV2	TRBD2	TRBJ2-7	TGTGCCAGCAGTGTCTCGGGGGGCTCCTACGAGCAGTACTTC	CASSVSGGSYEQYF
NA	TRBV5-6	NA	TRBJ1-1	TGTGCCAGCAGCCGGGACACCATGAACACTGAAGCTTTCTTT	CASSRDTMNTEAFF
NA	TRBV3-1/TRBV3-2	NA	TRBJ2-1	TGTGCCAGCAGTCGGAGCCGCTTTGAGCAGTTCTTC	CASSRSRFEQFF
NA	TRBV28	TRBD1	TRBJ1-2	TGTGCCAGCAGTCAAGGGACAGCTCACTATGGCTACACCTTC	CASSQGTAHYGYTF
NA	TRBV4-1	NA	TRBJ2-2	TGCGCCAGCAGCCAGTACCCTGGGGGGGCTCTGAGCACCGGGGAGCTGTTTTTT	CASSQYPGGALSTGELFF
NA	TRBV7-7	NA	TRBJ2-3	TGTGCCAGCAGCTTAACTGGGGCGAGGACAGATACGCAGTATTTT	CASSLTGARTDTQYF
NA	TRBV9	TRBD2	TRBJ2-3	TGTGCCAGCAGCGTCTCTTTGCGGGGGGGCCAAGATACGCAGTATTTT	CASSVSLRGGQDTQYF
NA	TRBV4-2	TRBD1	TRBJ1-1	TGTGCCAGCAGCCTCCGGGACAGGGGCATTGAAGCTTTCTTT	CASSLRDRGIEAFF
NA	TRBV20-1	TRBD2	TRBJ2-1	TGCAGTGCTAGTCCCCTCCCCGGAGCGGGGGGATCTGAGCAGTTCTTC	CSASPLPGAGGSEQFF
NA	TRBV29-1	NA	TRBJ1-1	TGCAGCGTGCAGACAGTGAACACTGAAGCTTTCTTT	CSVQTVNTEAFF
NA	TRBV12-3/TRBV12-4	TRBD1	TRBJ2-2	TGTGCCAGCAGTCCACAGGGGGCCGGGGAGCTGTTTTTT	CASSPQGAGELFF
NA	TRBV30	NA	TRBJ1-4	TGTGCCTGGAATGGGGGCTCATCGACTAATGAAAAACTGTTTTTT	CAWNGGSSTNEKLFF
once	TRBV10-3	TRBD1	TRBJ1-6	TGTGCCATCAGTGAAGGGGGCGCGGGTAATTCACCCCTCCACTTT	CAISEGGAGNSPLHF